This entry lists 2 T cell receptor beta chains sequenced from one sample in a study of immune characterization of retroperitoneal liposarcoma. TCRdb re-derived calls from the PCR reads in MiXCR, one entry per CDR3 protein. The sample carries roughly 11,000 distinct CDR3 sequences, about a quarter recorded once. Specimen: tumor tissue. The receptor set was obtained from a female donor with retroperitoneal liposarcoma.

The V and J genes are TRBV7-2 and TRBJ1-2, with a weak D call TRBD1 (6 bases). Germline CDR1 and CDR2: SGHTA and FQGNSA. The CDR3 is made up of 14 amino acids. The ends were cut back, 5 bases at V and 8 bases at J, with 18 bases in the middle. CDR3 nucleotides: TGTGCCAGCAGCGGGGCACAGGGTACGCAGGGCTACACCTTC. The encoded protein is CASSGAQGTQGYTF.

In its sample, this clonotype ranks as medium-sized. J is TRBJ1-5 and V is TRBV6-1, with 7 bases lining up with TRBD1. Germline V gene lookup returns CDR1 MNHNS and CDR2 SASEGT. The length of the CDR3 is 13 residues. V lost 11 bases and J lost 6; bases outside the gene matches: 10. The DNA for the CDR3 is TGTGCCGTCGACAGGGAAAGAGTTCAGCCCCAGCATTTT. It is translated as CAVDRERVQPQHF.